Described below is a single T cell receptor beta chain sequence and its context. With a J-beta primer mix and a sample-barcoded 5' primer, a second PCR ran about 6 to 11 cycles. Researchers report that a template-switch adaptor with 12 random nucleotides tagged each cDNA molecule. TCRdb reanalysed the 5' RACE reads using MiXCR and keeps one entry per CDR3 protein. This sample has about 720,000 distinct CDR3 sequences, with approximately 21% found just once. This record comes from a study of blood T cells in healthy people across ages. There are 14 residues in the CDR3. Germline V gene lookup returns CDR1 SGHDN and CDR2 FVKESK. V lost 5 bases and J lost 4, with 14 bases in between.

The gene calls are TRBV14 and TRBJ1-2, with D maybe TRBD1 (5 bases). Source material: blood. The TCR comes from an older man in good health. CDR3 residues: CASSISGGGYGYTF. The CDR3 DNA sequence: TGTGCCAGCAGCATATCTGGGGGGGGCTATGGCTACACCTTC.